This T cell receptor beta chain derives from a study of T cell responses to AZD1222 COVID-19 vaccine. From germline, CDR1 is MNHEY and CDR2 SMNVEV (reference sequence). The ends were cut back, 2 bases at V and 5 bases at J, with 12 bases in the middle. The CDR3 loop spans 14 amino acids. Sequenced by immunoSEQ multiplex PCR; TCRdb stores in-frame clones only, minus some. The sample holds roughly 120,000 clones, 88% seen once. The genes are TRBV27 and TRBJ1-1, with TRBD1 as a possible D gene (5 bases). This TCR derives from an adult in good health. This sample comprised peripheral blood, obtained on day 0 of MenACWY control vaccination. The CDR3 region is CASSLRGRWTEAFF. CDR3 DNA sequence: TGTGCCAGCAGTTTACGGGGCCGGTGGACTGAAGCTTTCTTT.